A selection of T cell receptor beta chains follows, all from one sample in a study of T-cell memory formation after mild COVID-19. TCRdb passed the 5' RACE reads through MiXCR, listing each CDR3 protein once. The data contain tens of thousands of distinct CDR3 sequences, about 23% of them seen just once; the ten biggest clones take up under 50%. The sequenced material came from PBMCs or a T cell subset sorted from them (not recorded which). These receptors originate from a man between 18 and 29 years old who had mild COVID-19 (a few samples of this study predate the infection). Cell type and time point are not known. CDR3s leave out the opening cysteine and the closing phenylalanine or tryptophan.

CDR3aa,len,j_gene,v_gene
ASSSDGDQLT,10,TRBJ1-2,TRBV6-6
ASSAQRGGPNEQF,13,TRBJ2-1,TRBV12-3/TRBV12-4
ASSLVSLAKNIQY,13,TRBJ2-4,TRBV5-1
SADRVTDTQY,10,TRBJ2-3,TRBV29-1
ASSIFSGQRNSPLH,14,TRBJ1-6,TRBV19
AISGGNTGELF,11,TRBJ2-2,TRBV10-3
ASSIPTGDYYGYT,13,TRBJ1-2,TRBV19
ASSRGASYTGELF,13,TRBJ2-2,TRBV6-5
SVEGLAGLSSYNEQF,15,TRBJ2-1,TRBV29-1
ASSLGWDNEQF,11,TRBJ2-1,TRBV5-1
ASSVATGASYT,11,TRBJ1-2,TRBV9
ASSGQGGSGANVLT,14,TRBJ2-6,TRBV11-2
SARGARIGDLWGTQY,15,TRBJ2-5,TRBV20-1
AWSVIEYGFYGYT,13,TRBJ1-2,TRBV30
ASSYNLGGELF,11,TRBJ2-2,TRBV6-5
ASRPSGGGETQY,12,TRBJ2-5,TRBV27
ASSEVNEQF,9,TRBJ2-1,TRBV2
ATTAARNYGYT,11,TRBJ1-2,TRBV15
ASSSGNREAF,10,TRBJ1-1,TRBV5-6
ASSLDVGHDNEQF,13,TRBJ2-1,TRBV7-9
SAKNSGGYNEQF,12,TRBJ2-1,TRBV20-1
ASRGGSGANTDTQY,14,TRBJ2-3,TRBV10-2
ASSFSGTGVLAF,12,TRBJ1-1,TRBV7-9
ASSHRTGDNYGYT,13,TRBJ1-2,TRBV12-3/TRBV12-4
ASSQHTGGNYEQY,13,TRBJ2-7,TRBV4-1
ASSPLAGVTDTQY,13,TRBJ2-3,TRBV4-2
ASSRGTAAFDEQF,13,TRBJ2-1,TRBV19
ASSYDRGGLNTEAF,14,TRBJ1-1,TRBV6-2/TRBV6-3
ASSSGTGYPPLH,12,TRBJ1-6,TRBV4-3
ASSQEEDFYEQY,12,TRBJ2-7,TRBV4-2
ASSLGGPYTGELF,13,TRBJ2-2,TRBV7-3
ASTPGLAFNADTQY,14,TRBJ2-3,TRBV6-2/TRBV6-3
ASSPTGGGQETQY,13,TRBJ2-5,TRBV5-1
ASSFLPRAGGPLDEQY,16,TRBJ2-7,TRBV5-1
SVGGSWDRFYEQY,13,TRBJ2-7,TRBV29-1
ASSQDYGRSYNEQF,14,TRBJ2-1,TRBV4-1
SAGGETEAF,9,TRBJ1-1,TRBV29-1
ASSGRQGPGELF,12,TRBJ2-2,TRBV3-2
ASSLEAGGEDYEQY,14,TRBJ2-7,TRBV11-2
ASRPGAGPEKLF,12,TRBJ1-4,TRBV11-2
ASSLAVLGTTISALHNEQF,19,TRBJ2-1,TRBV7-9
SAEDRDRRQPQH,12,TRBJ1-5,TRBV20-1
SAREGTSDTDTQY,13,TRBJ2-3,TRBV20-1
ASSLFGGTDTQY,12,TRBJ2-3,TRBV7-3
ASSPIRGLAGADEQF,15,TRBJ2-1,TRBV7-9